This T cell receptor beta chain comes out of a study of cytomegalovirus exposure and HLA in healthy donors. Primers included in the PCR were 60 Vbeta and 13 Jbeta primers. Generated by immunoSEQ multiplex PCR, the TCRdb table keeps only in-frame clones and is missing some. The table lists fewer than 150,000 clones, 73% of them singletons. Study-level points and caveats: As immune exposure information, only CMV serostatus was available.

Every donor was a healthy person donating bone marrow. When sampled, the donors appeared nominally healthy, though they likely had unrecorded immune exposures. From germline, CDR1 is LNHDA and CDR2 SQIVND (reference sequence). With 6 bases clipped from V and 8 bases from J, the junction kept 9 bases outside the gene matches. The CDR3 sequence is 13 residues long. Remarks on this clone: Its cognate antigen is unknown.

This chain links TRBV19 with TRBJ1-2, with TRBD1 matching 7 bases. The source is a woman aged 40-49 years in good health and CMV-seronegative. Sequenced input: PBMCs. The CDR3 loop is CASRGQSTTGYTF. In nucleotides, the CDR3 is TGTGCCAGTAGGGGACAGAGCACTACGGGCTACACCTTC.